The entry below describes one T cell receptor (beta chain). Germline V gives CDR1 PRHDT, CDR2 FYEKMQ (reference sequence). The CDR3 sequence is 14 residues long. V dropped 1 base and J dropped 7; count of bases not matched to a gene: 1. The record originates from a study of identifying expanded T cells in peripheral blood. Some clones are missing from TCRdb's copy, which holds only in-frame ones; the method was immunoSEQ multiplex PCR. Among about 83,000 clones, 70% to 90% were seen once, and the ten largest hold around 3%. Sequenced: blood. The rearrangement joins TRBV13 to TRBJ1-4; TRBD1 matches 9 bases. The receptor comes from a person aged 18-70 years in good health. In DNA, the CDR3 is TGTGCCAGCAGCTTAGACAGGGGGCGTGAAAAACTGTTTTTT. It encodes CASSLDRGREKLFF.